This entry lists 22 T cell receptor beta chains sequenced from one sample in a study of PD-1 blockade in classical Hodgkin lymphoma. As to time point: cycle 4 day 1 (C4D1), after 6 weeks of nivolumab. Each of the patients experienced relapse following autologous stem cell transplantation, and their brentuximab vedotin exposure differed. TCRdb's copy holds only in-frame clones and misses some; the assay was immunoSEQ multiplex PCR. Among over 15,000 clones, 75% to 85% were seen once, and the ten largest hold approximately 20%. Sequences were derived from peripheral blood mononuclear cells (PBMCs), sampled before the fourth cycle of nivolumab. These receptors were collected from a human donor with classical Hodgkin lymphoma.

This chain uses TRBV7-8 with TRBJ2-7, with 9 bases aligning to TRBD1. V shed 5 bases, J shed 1 base, and the junction held 6 bases outside the gene matches. Germline CDR1 reads SGHVS; CDR2 reads FQNEAQ. The CDR3 contains 15 residues. CDR3 region: CASSADRGDSYEQYV. The CDR3, as DNA: TGTGCCAGCAGCGCCGACAGGGGGGATTCCTACGAGCAGTACGTC.

This clone was counted a few times. The chain carries TRBV29-1 and TRBJ2-2; D call uncertain. This CDR3 has 15 residues. Germline V gives CDR1 SQVTM, CDR2 ANQGSEA. The germline V and J ends were trimmed by 7 bases and 4 bases, with 19 bases remaining between them. CDR3 loop: CSGLWTRAGTGELFF. The CDR3 bases are TGCAGCGGTCTCTGGACCCGCGCCGGCACCGGGGAGCTGTTTTTT.

This sequence joins TRBV11-2 and TRBJ2-3, with TRBD1 identical over 7 bases. Looked up from germline, CDR1 is SGHAT and CDR2 is FQNNGV. Unmatched junction bases numbered 8, after V lost 2 bases and J lost 9 bases. This CDR3 has 14 residues. The CDR3 DNA sequence: TGTGCCAGCAGCTTATTGAAGGGGGCTGAAACGCAGTATTTT. The encoded protein is CASSLLKGAETQYF.

The chain employs TRBV7-9 and TRBJ2-1; 9 nucleotides align to TRBD2. CDR3 size: 14 residues. The junction had 13 bases not matched to a gene; V was cut back by 5 bases and J by 14 bases. Germline values: CDR1 SEHNR, CDR2 FQNEAQ (reference sequence). DNA of the CDR3: TGTGCCAGCAGCGTCCCATCGGCGATAGCGGGGGAGTTCTTC. This codes for CASSVPSAIAGEFF. The full variable domain, completed using reference TRBV7-9 and TRBJ2-1, is DTGVSQNPRHKITKRGQNVTFRCDPISEHNRLYWYRQTLGQGPEFLTYFQNEAQLEKSRLLSDRFSAERPKGSFSTLEIQRTEQGDSAMYLCASSVPSAIAGEFFGPGTRLTVL.

This chain links TRBV5-1 with TRBJ2-2; the D call may be TRBD1 or TRBD2 (5 bases each). Trimming shortened V by 0 bases and J by 6 bases, and 6 bases separated the two germline ends. The CDR3 loop spans 13 amino acids. Looked up from germline, CDR1 is SGHRS and CDR2 is YFSETQ. The DNA of the CDR3 is TGCGCCAGCAGCTTGGTGGGGGCCGGGGAGCTGTTTTTT. This translates into CASSLVGAGELFF.

This clone was seen a few times. The chain joins TRBV6-1 to TRBJ1-2; 8 nucleotides match TRBD1. Losses at the gene ends were 0 bases for V and 4 bases for J; bases not matched to a gene: 4. CDR1 MNHNS and CDR2 SASEGT come from the germline V gene. The CDR3 has 15 amino acids. CDR3 in DNA: TGTGCCAGCAGTGAAGCAGGCACAGGGGGCTATGGCTACACCTTC. This translates into CASSEAGTGGYGYTF.

The V gene is TRBV27, the J gene TRBJ2-2; 7 positions match TRBD1. The CDR3 loop spans 14 amino acids. V lost 3 bases to trimming and J lost 5 bases; unmatched junction nucleotides: 3. CDR1 MNHEY and CDR2 SMNVEV come from the germline V gene (reference sequence). The DNA for the CDR3 is TGTGCCAGCAGTTTGACAGGGAAGACCGGGGAGCTGTTTTTT. It encodes CASSLTGKTGELFF.

V gene TRBV29-1 combines with J gene TRBJ2-3, with D hard to call. Trimming shortened V by 7 bases and J by 0 bases, and 11 bases separated the two germline ends. This CDR3 spans 13 amino acids. Germline assignment: CDR1 SQVTM and CDR2 ANQGSEA. CDR3 sequence (DNA): TGCAGCGCCGAACTGGGTAGCACAGATACGCAGTATTTT. Its translation is CSAELGSTDTQYF.

This clone was counted between two and nine times. This rearrangement joins TRBV6-1 to TRBJ1-6, with 9 bases aligning to TRBD1. V trimming: 11 bases; J trimming: 6 bases; junction bases outside the gene matches: 5. This CDR3 has 13 amino acids. CDR1 is MNHNS, CDR2 SASEGT, per germline. CDR3 residues: CAGGQGTNSPLHF. Written as DNA, the CDR3 is TGTGCCGGAGGACAGGGGACTAATTCACCCCTCCACTTT.

The chain joins TRBV6-5 to TRBJ1-2, with TRBD1 identical over 7 bases. J gave up 3 bases and V 6 bases, and 4 bases lay outside the gene matches. CDR1 is MNHEY, CDR2 SVGAGI, per germline. The CDR3 consists of 13 residues. The CDR3 spells CASRPDRDYGYTF. The CDR3 DNA sequence: TGTGCCAGCAGACCCGACAGGGACTATGGCTACACCTTC.

This sequence joins TRBV7-9 and TRBJ2-5, with D perhaps matching TRBD1 (7 bases). This CDR3 is built from 17 residues. V was clipped by 0 bases and J by 5 bases, with 19 bases between them. CDR1 is SEHNR, CDR2 FQNEAQ, per germline (reference sequence). For the CDR3, the DNA is TGTGCCAGCAGCTTAGCCGTTCGACAGGGAGGAGGGGAGACCCAGTACTTC. Translated: CASSLAVRQGGGETQYF.

The CDR3 loop reads CASSVENDLYEQYF. DNA of the CDR3: TGTGCCAGCAGCGTAGAGAACGACCTCTACGAGCAGTACTTC. This sequence joins TRBV9 and TRBJ2-7; D unclear. The germline V and J ends were trimmed by 0 bases and 3 bases, with 10 bases remaining between them. Germline V gene sequence: CDR1 SGDLS, CDR2 YYNGEE. This CDR3 contains 14 residues.

This chain uses TRBV7-2 with TRBJ2-2, with D perhaps assigned TRBD1 or TRBD2 (5 bases each). V lost 4 bases and J lost 4, with 13 bases in between. There are 15 residues in the CDR3. CDR1 and CDR2 from the germline V gene are SGHTA and FQGNSA. The CDR3: CASSSGTRGTGELFF. Here the CDR3 DNA reads TGTGCCAGCAGCTCTGGGACCCGCGGCACCGGGGAGCTGTTTTTT.

The chain recombines TRBV27 with TRBJ2-7; 7 positions match TRBD2. In germline, CDR1 is MNHEY, CDR2 SMNVEV (reference sequence). The CDR3 is 15 residues long. V lost 2 bases to trimming and J lost 4 bases; unmatched junction nucleotides: 8. This CDR3 reads CASSLVLAVGYEQYF. In nucleotides, the CDR3 is TGTGCCAGCAGTTTAGTGCTAGCGGTTGGTTACGAGCAGTACTTC.

V gene TRBV30 combines with J gene TRBJ1-2; perhaps TRBD1 as D (6 bases). This CDR3 region has 14 residues. CDR1 is GTSNPN, CDR2 SVGIG, per germline (reference sequence). V gave up 4 bases and J gave up 1 base, with 13 bases separating them. The CDR3 nucleotides read TGTGCCTGGACCCCGGACAGTCTTAACTATGGCTACACCTTC. As protein: CAWTPDSLNYGYTF.

The gene calls are TRBV2 and TRBJ2-2; possible D gene TRBD2, 6 bases. The CDR3 has 13 amino acids. V was shortened by 6 bases and J by 5 bases, with 10 bases between the two germline ends. Germline values: CDR1 SNHLY, CDR2 FYNNEI. The CDR3 spells CASRGGETGELFF. The CDR3 DNA is TGTGCCAGCAGGGGCGGGGAAACCGGGGAGCTGTTTTTT.

The V call is TRBV5-1, the J call TRBJ2-5, with D possibly TRBD2 on 6 matching bases. The CDR3 consists of 13 residues. CDR1 and CDR2 from the germline V gene are SGHRS and YFSETQ. V was pared by 4 bases and J by 5 bases, with 12 bases between. CDR3 protein: CASSAGSGETQYF. The DNA of the CDR3 is TGCGCCAGCAGCGCGGGGTCGGGGGAGACCCAGTACTTC.

The chain recombines TRBV19 with TRBJ1-2; TRBD1 might be the D (6 bases). Trimming left V 5 bases short and J 0 bases short, with 13 bases between. CDR1 and CDR2 (germline): LNHDA, SQIVND (reference sequence). This CDR3 is built from 15 residues. The CDR3 sequence: CASSRAAGANYGYTF. DNA of the CDR3: TGTGCCAGTAGTCGAGCTGCAGGGGCTAACTATGGCTACACCTTC.

This chain uses TRBV27 with TRBJ1-1; TRBD1 matches 10 bases. Per the germline V gene, CDR1 is MNHEY and CDR2 is SMNVEV (reference sequence). This CDR3 comprises 16 residues. V gave up 6 bases and J gave up 5 bases; unmatched junction bases: 12. The CDR3 loop reads CASRERTGGWNTEAFF. The CDR3 DNA reads as TGTGCCAGCAGGGAGAGGACAGGGGGTTGGAATACTGAAGCTTTCTTT.

The chain couples TRBV2 to TRBJ1-5, with unresolved D. The CDR3 covers 12 residues. Trimming took 3 bases from V and 7 from J, leaving 7 bases between them. Germline V gene sequence: CDR1 SNHLY, CDR2 FYNNEI. CDR3 sequence (DNA): TGTGCCAGCAGTGAGACATCCCAGCCCCAGCATTTT. It yields the protein CASSETSQPQHF.

This sequence joins TRBV6-5 and TRBJ1-6; 9 bases are a match to TRBD1. The V gene end was trimmed by 5 bases and the J gene end by 6 bases; junction bases not matched to a gene: 5. Germline V gene lookup returns CDR1 MNHEY and CDR2 SVGAGI. This CDR3 is 15 amino acids long. The CDR3 is CASSHGQGINSPLHF. For the CDR3, the DNA is TGTGCCAGCAGTCATGGACAGGGGATTAATTCACCCCTCCACTTT.

The CDR3 reads CASSIASGGTGELFF. As DNA, the CDR3 is TGTGCCAGTAGTATAGCTTCAGGGGGCACCGGGGAGCTGTTTTTT. V and J are TRBV19 and TRBJ2-2; 7 bases map to TRBD1. CDR1 and CDR2 (germline): LNHDA, SQIVND (reference sequence). With V trimmed by 1 base and J by 4 bases, 3 bases remained unmatched. The length of the CDR3 is 15 residues.